The 11 T cell receptor beta chains below all came from one sample that was sequenced in a study of blood T cells in healthy people across ages. The second PCR ran about 6 to 12 cycles with a sample-barcoded 5' primer and J-beta primers. Using its own MiXCR run on the 5' RACE reads, TCRdb lists one record per CDR3 protein. Of roughly 1,800,000 distinct CDR3 sequences in the sample, about 49% were seen once. Specimen: blood. These receptors were obtained from a woman aged 40 to 50 in good health.

The chain links TRBV7-6 to TRBJ2-3; D not certain. V was shortened by 5 bases and J by 2 bases, with 8 bases between the two germline ends. The CDR3 is 13 residues long. Germline CDR1 and CDR2: SGHVS and FNYEAQ. The CDR3 DNA reads TGTGCCAGCAGCCCCTTACCCACAGATACGCAGTATTTT. Translating gives CASSPLPTDTQYF.

The rearrangement links TRBV7-3 to TRBJ2-1, with D tentatively TRBD1 (5 bases). V lost 5 bases, J lost 0 bases, and 11 bases lay in between. The CDR3 consists of 15 residues. From germline, CDR1 is SGHTA and CDR2 FQGTGA. The CDR3: CASSPDRNSYNEQFF. The CDR3 nucleotides read TGTGCCAGCAGCCCTGACAGAAACTCCTACAATGAGCAGTTCTTC.

The chain recombines TRBV2 with TRBJ2-7; D perhaps matches TRBD1 (6 bases). This CDR3 is built from 18 residues. Germline V gene sequence: CDR1 SNHLY, CDR2 FYNNEI. Between the trimmed V and J ends, which lost 4 bases and 0 bases, there was a span of 22 bases. The CDR3 DNA is TGTGCCAGCAGTGTAGTGGGGGACGCAGGGGCGTCCTCCTACGAGCAGTACTTC. Protein: CASSVVGDAGASSYEQYF.

J is TRBJ1-1 and V is TRBV20-1; D perhaps matches TRBD1 (5 bases). Trimming removed 0 bases at V and 5 bases at J, with 13 bases between. The CDR3 has 14 residues. Germline CDR1 DFQATT, CDR2 SNEGSKA (reference sequence). CDR3 DNA: TGCAGTGCTAGAGATTCCGGGGGTGATACTGAAGCTTTCTTT. Its translation: CSARDSGGDTEAFF.

The chain has TRBV2 and TRBJ2-5, with D perhaps matching TRBD2 (5 bases). The CDR3 sequence is 13 residues long. The germline V and J ends were trimmed by 3 bases and 2 bases, with 7 bases remaining between them. The germline V gene encodes CDR1 SNHLY and CDR2 FYNNEI. DNA for the CDR3: TGTGCCAGCAGTGACGGGATGCAAGAGACCCAGTACTTC. Encoded protein: CASSDGMQETQYF.

This clonotype was seen only once. A much larger clone is a single base away; this may be a read error. V usage is TRBV5-1 and J usage is TRBJ2-1; tentative D call: TRBD1 (5 bases). The CDR3 is 14 residues long. Looked up from germline, CDR1 is SGHRS and CDR2 is YFSETQ. The CDR3 sequence is CASSLEGSYKEQFF. The DNA for the CDR3 is TGCGCCAGCAGCTTGGAGGGGTCCTACAAGGAGCAGTTCTTC.

This clonotype has a handful of counts. V gene TRBV27 combines with J gene TRBJ2-1; TRBD2 aligns across 10 bases. The CDR3 length is 15 residues. V was clipped by 4 bases and J by 6 bases; unmatched bases: 6. Per germline, CDR1 MNHEY and CDR2 SMNVEV (reference sequence). CDR3 amino acids: CASSYPSGGINEQFF. In DNA, the CDR3 is TGTGCCAGCAGTTATCCTAGCGGGGGAATCAATGAGCAGTTCTTC.

This clonotype occurred a few times. This chain connects TRBV28 to TRBJ2-5; TRBD1 or TRBD2 may be the D gene (7 bases each). CDR3 length equals 13 residues. V was pared by 7 bases and J by 5 bases, with 14 bases between. CDR1 is MDHEN, CDR2 SYDVKM, per germline. CDR3 in DNA: TGTGCCAGCACCGACCAGGGGGGGGAGACCCAGTACTTC. Translating it yields CASTDQGGETQYF.

V and J are TRBV28 and TRBJ2-1; 14 positions agree with TRBD2. V lost 5 bases, J lost 8 bases, and 14 bases stayed unmatched. The V gene's germline CDR1 is MDHEN and CDR2 SYDVKM. This CDR3 is built from 18 residues. The CDR3 sequence is CASSPTGTSGSIWDEQFF. Written as DNA, the CDR3 is TGTGCCAGCAGTCCGACCGGGACTAGCGGGAGTATTTGGGATGAGCAGTTCTTC.

V and J are TRBV10-3 and TRBJ2-7; D might be TRBD1 (6 bases). CDR1 ENHRY and CDR2 SYGVKD come from the germline V gene. The CDR3 totals 14 residues. Trimming removed 3 bases from V and 1 base from J, with 10 bases in between. The CDR3 protein is CAISDDGQSYEQYF. The CDR3 DNA is TGTGCCATCAGTGATGATGGACAGTCCTACGAGCAGTACTTC.

The CDR3 loop is CAIKTQANYGYTF. CDR3 DNA: TGTGCCATCAAGACTCAAGCTAACTATGGCTACACCTTC. This sequence joins TRBV10-3 and TRBJ1-2; the D is unclear. Germline assignment: CDR1 ENHRY and CDR2 SYGVKD. The CDR3 spans 13 residues. V gave up 7 bases and J gave up 0 bases, with 9 bases separating them.